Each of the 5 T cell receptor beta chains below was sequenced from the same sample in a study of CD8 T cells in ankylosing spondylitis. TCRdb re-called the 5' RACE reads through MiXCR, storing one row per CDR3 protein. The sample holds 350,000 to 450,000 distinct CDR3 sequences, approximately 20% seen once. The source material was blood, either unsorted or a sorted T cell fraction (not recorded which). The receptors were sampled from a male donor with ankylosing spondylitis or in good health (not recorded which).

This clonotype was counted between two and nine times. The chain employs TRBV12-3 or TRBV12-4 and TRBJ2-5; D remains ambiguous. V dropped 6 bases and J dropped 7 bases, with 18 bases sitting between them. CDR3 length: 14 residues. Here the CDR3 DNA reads TGTGCCAGCAGCGTAGACACCCACTGGGGGACCCAGTACTTC. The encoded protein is CASSVDTHWGTQYF.

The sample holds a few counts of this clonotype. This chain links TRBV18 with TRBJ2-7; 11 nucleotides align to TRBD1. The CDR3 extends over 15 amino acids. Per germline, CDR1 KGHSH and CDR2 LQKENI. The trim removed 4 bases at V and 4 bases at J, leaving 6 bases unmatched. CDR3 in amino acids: CASSLRTGGSYEQYF. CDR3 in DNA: TGTGCCAGCTCACTAAGGACAGGGGGCTCTTACGAGCAGTACTTC.

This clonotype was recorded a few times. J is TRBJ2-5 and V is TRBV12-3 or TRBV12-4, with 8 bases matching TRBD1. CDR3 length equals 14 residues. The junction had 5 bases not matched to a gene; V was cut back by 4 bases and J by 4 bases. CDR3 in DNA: TGTGCCAGCAGTTCCCCGGACAGGGCAGAGACCCAGTACTTC. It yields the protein CASSSPDRAETQYF.

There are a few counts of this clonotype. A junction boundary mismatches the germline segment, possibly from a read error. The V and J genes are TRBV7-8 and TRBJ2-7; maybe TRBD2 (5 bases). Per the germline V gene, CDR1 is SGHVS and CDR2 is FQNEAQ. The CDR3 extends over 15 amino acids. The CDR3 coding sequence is TGTGCCAGCAGATTAGACCCGGAGGTGGGTGGCGAGCAGTACTTC. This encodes CASRLDPEVGGEQYF.

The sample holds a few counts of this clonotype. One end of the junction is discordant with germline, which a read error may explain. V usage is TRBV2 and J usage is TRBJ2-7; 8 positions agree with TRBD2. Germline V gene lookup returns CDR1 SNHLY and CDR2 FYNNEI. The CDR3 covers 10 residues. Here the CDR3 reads CATGGPEKLF. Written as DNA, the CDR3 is TGTGCCACGGGGGGGCCGGAGAAACTTTTC.